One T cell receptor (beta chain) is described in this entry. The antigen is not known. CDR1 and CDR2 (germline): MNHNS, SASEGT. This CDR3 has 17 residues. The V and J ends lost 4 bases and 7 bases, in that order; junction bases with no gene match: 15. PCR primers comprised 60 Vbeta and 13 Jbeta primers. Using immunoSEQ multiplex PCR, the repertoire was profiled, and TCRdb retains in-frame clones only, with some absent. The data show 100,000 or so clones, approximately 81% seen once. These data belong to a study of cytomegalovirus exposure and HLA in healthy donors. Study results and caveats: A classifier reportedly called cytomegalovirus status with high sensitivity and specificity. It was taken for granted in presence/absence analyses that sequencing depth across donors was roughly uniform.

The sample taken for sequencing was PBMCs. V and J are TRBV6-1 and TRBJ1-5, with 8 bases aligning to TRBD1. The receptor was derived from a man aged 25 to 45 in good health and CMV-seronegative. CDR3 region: CASSVQGGDGLGQPQHF. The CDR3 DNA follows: TGTGCCAGCAGTGTACAGGGGGGCGATGGCCTCGGCCAGCCCCAGCATTTT.